Listed here are 17 T cell receptor beta chains from one sample, sequenced in a study of T cell repertoires in cytomegalovirus infection. MiXCR was run by TCRdb on the reads, yielding one entry per CDR3 protein. Of 550,000 to 700,000 distinct CDR3 sequences listed, over 35% are singletons. Their recognized antigens are unknown. Sequenced material: cultured PBMCs, taken from culture after CMV antigen stimulation. These receptor sequences come from a human donor in good health (CMV status not recorded). Some clones in this sample may be carry-over from other donors' samples.

The rearrangement uses TRBV7-6 and TRBJ2-2; 12 bases fit TRBD1. This CDR3 region has 18 residues. With 5 bases clipped from V and 5 bases from J, the junction kept 12 bases outside the gene matches. In germline, CDR1 is SGHVS, CDR2 FNYEAQ. DNA for the CDR3: TGTGCCAGCAGCCCAGCCGGGACAGGGGGCCGTTGGACCGGGGAGCTGTTTTTT. Its protein product is CASSPAGTGGRWTGELFF.

The chain employs TRBV6-6 and TRBJ1-3; D ambiguous. CDR1 is MNHNY, CDR2 SVGAGI, per germline (reference sequence). The CDR3 has 14 residues. V lost 5 bases and J 0 bases, leaving 8 bases between the germline ends. The CDR3 sequence: CASSGLGSGNTIYF. In nucleotides, the CDR3 is TGTGCCAGCAGTGGACTGGGCTCTGGAAACACCATATATTTT.

This clonotype was picked up a small number of times. The chain carries TRBV12-3 or TRBV12-4 and TRBJ2-1, with D possibly called TRBD1 or TRBD2 (5 bases each). The CDR3 spans 14 residues. Trimming took 6 bases from V and 6 from J, leaving 15 bases between them. CDR3 amino acids: CASSRLGVLNEQFF. The CDR3 nucleotides read TGTGCCAGCAGCCGTTTGGGGGTGCTCAATGAGCAGTTCTTC.

This chain joins TRBV6-2 or TRBV6-3 and TRBJ2-5; D call uncertain. The CDR3 length is 12 residues. V was cut by 4 bases and J by 2 bases, with 5 bases left in between. Germline CDR1 MNHEY, CDR2 SVGEGT. CDR3 sequence: CASSSKQETQYF. CDR3 in DNA: TGTGCCAGCAGTTCAAAGCAAGAGACCCAGTACTTC.

A few counts support this clonotype. J is TRBJ2-1 and V is TRBV18, with TRBD2 matching 9 bases. Germline V gene lookup returns CDR1 KGHSH and CDR2 LQKENI. The CDR3 totals 16 residues. V gave up 1 base and J gave up 2 bases; unmatched junction bases: 3. CDR3 sequence: CASSPLTSGTYNEQFF. The CDR3 DNA sequence: TGTGCCAGCTCACCACTGACTAGCGGTACCTACAATGAGCAGTTCTTC.

V is TRBV30 and J is TRBJ2-3; 9 positions agree with TRBD1. The CDR3 has 16 amino acids. Per germline, CDR1 GTSNPN and CDR2 SVGIG (reference sequence). With V trimmed by 5 bases and J by 2 bases, 11 bases remained unmatched. CDR3 protein: CAWEYRWDRDTDTQYF. The CDR3 nucleotides read TGTGCCTGGGAGTACCGATGGGACAGGGACACAGATACGCAGTATTTT.

This clonotype was seen a few times. The chain joins TRBV7-6 to TRBJ1-4; D ambiguous. Deletions cut 4 bases from V and 2 bases from J, with 14 bases between. CDR3 length equals 16 residues. Germline V gene lookup returns CDR1 SGHVS and CDR2 FNYEAQ. Here the CDR3 reads CASSSSVLATNEKLFF. CDR3 DNA sequence: TGTGCCAGCAGCTCCTCTGTGCTGGCGACTAATGAAAAACTGTTTTTT.

The CDR3 nucleotides are TGTGCCAGCAGTTCCCGCCTACTGAACGCTTTCTTT. Its translation is CASSSRLLNAFF. V usage is TRBV12-3 or TRBV12-4 and J usage is TRBJ1-1; no firm D call. The CDR3 is 12 residues long. V was cut by 4 bases and J by 11 bases, with 14 bases left in between.

V gene TRBV29-1 combines with J gene TRBJ1-1; TRBD1 aligns across 7 bases. Unmatched junction bases numbered 6, after V lost 5 bases and J lost 3 bases. The CDR3 is 13 residues long. CDR1 is SQVTM, CDR2 ANQGSEA, per germline. The CDR3 region has the DNA TGCAGCGTTCGACAGGGAAGAGACACTGAAGCTTTCTTT. Its protein product is CSVRQGRDTEAFF.

Only one count was recorded for this clonotype. This chain joins TRBV20-1 and TRBJ2-7; maybe TRBD2 (5 bases). The CDR3 is made up of 12 amino acids. Trimming shortened V by 6 bases and J by 0 bases, and 9 bases separated the two germline ends. Germline CDR1 DFQATT, CDR2 SNEGSKA (reference sequence). In nucleotides, the CDR3 is TGCAGTGCGCCGGGAAGCTCCTACGAGCAGTACTTC. This gives the protein CSAPGSSYEQYF.

V is TRBV12-3 or TRBV12-4 and J is TRBJ2-3; 10 bases line up with TRBD2. This CDR3 is built from 15 residues. V trimming: 1 base; J trimming: 7 bases; junction bases outside the gene matches: 5. For the CDR3, the DNA is TGTGCCAGCAGTTTAGGTCTAGCGGGAGTGAATACGCAGTATTTT. Residues: CASSLGLAGVNTQYF.

The chain uses TRBV18 and TRBJ2-1, with 8 nucleotides matching TRBD2. CDR3 length: 15 amino acids. Germline V gene data show CDR1 as KGHSH and CDR2 as LQKENI. Losses at the gene ends were 6 bases for V and 2 bases for J; bases not matched to a gene: 6. In DNA form, the CDR3 reads TGTGCCAGCTCCCGAGCGGGGGCGACCTACAATGAGCAGTTCTTC. Protein product: CASSRAGATYNEQFF.

This sequence joins TRBV20-1 and TRBJ1-4; D is possibly TRBD1 (6 bases). This CDR3 comprises 15 residues. V lost 0 bases to trimming and J lost 7 bases, with 15 bases between them. Germline values: CDR1 DFQATT, CDR2 SNEGSKA (reference sequence). CDR3 bases: TGCAGTGCTAGAGATGTTGTAGGGGGTAGTGAAAAACTGTTTTTT. Amino acids: CSARDVVGGSEKLFF.

The chain carries TRBV18 and TRBJ2-3, with no clear D. The CDR3 contains 15 residues. V was shortened by 3 bases and J by 2 bases, with 12 bases between the two germline ends. Germline CDR1 is KGHSH and CDR2 is LQKENI. The CDR3 nucleotides read TGTGCCAGCTCACCTGCTGGCCGAATCACAGATACGCAGTATTTT. This gives the protein CASSPAGRITDTQYF.

V usage is TRBV12-3 or TRBV12-4 and J usage is TRBJ1-1, with 9 bases fitting TRBD1. The CDR3 runs to 14 residues. V gave up 6 bases and J gave up 7 bases; unmatched junction bases: 9. CDR3 nucleotide sequence: TGTGCCAGCAGATGGACAGGGGCCTGGGGTGAAGCTTTCTTT. Its translation is CASRWTGAWGEAFF.

This clonotype came up many times. The J gene is TRBJ2-3, the V gene TRBV12-3 or TRBV12-4; no clear D gene. This CDR3 is 15 amino acids long. V was pared by 4 bases and J by 0 bases, with 11 bases between. CDR3 loop: CASSSPGGSTDTQYF. The CDR3 DNA is TGTGCCAGCAGTTCCCCCGGCGGTAGCACAGATACGCAGTATTTT.

The chain joins TRBV28 to TRBJ1-4, with D uncertain. Germline-derived CDR1 and CDR2 are MDHEN and SYDVKM. Trimming shortened V by 7 bases and J by 5 bases, and 17 bases separated the two germline ends. The CDR3 is 15 residues long. For the CDR3, the DNA is TGTGCCAGCACCCTCCTTCGAGGGATGAATGAAAAACTGTTTTTT. Translating gives CASTLLRGMNEKLFF.